A single sample gave rise to the 30 T cell receptor beta chains below, sequenced in a study of identical twins. From the 5' RACE reads, TCRdb called clonotypes with MiXCR, one entry per CDR3 protein. The sample has about 530,000 distinct CDR3 sequences, 20% to 25% seen once. The sample was also reused in another study, on yellow fever vaccine responses in identical twins.

Source material: CD4+ T cells sorted from blood. The receptor source for this set is a woman between 18 and 29 years old in good health.

This rearrangement joins TRBV11-2 to TRBJ2-1; D gene ambiguous. Germline V lookup: CDR1 SGHAT, CDR2 FQNNGV. V was pared by 6 bases and J by 1 base, with 16 bases between. CDR3 length: 16 residues. DNA for the CDR3: TGTGCCAGCAGTCCAAAAACAGATCCTTCCTACAATGAGCAGTTCTTC. Amino acid sequence: CASSPKTDPSYNEQFF.

The V call is TRBV29-1, the J call TRBJ1-2; 7 nucleotides match TRBD1. With 6 bases clipped from V and 8 bases from J, the junction kept 9 bases outside the gene matches. Germline V lookup: CDR1 SQVTM, CDR2 ANQGSEA. This CDR3 spans 12 amino acids. The CDR3 bases are TGCAGCGTGTTACAGGGGACTGGGGGCTACACCTTC. Translated, it gives CSVLQGTGGYTF.

The chain uses TRBV5-8 and TRBJ1-1; maybe TRBD1 (5 bases). The germline gives CDR1 SGHTS, CDR2 YDEGEE. This CDR3 has 15 amino acids. Trimming removed 0 bases at V and 3 bases at J, with 12 bases between. The CDR3: CASSLGGTLDTEAFF. CDR3 DNA: TGTGCCAGCAGCTTGGGTGGGACCCTGGACACTGAAGCTTTCTTT.

This clonotype has only a few counts. The chain couples TRBV3-1 to TRBJ2-6; D ambiguous. This CDR3 spans 15 amino acids. The V end lost 1 base, the J end lost 0 bases, and 4 bases lay between the germline ends. Germline V gene data show CDR1 as LGHDT and CDR2 as YNNKEL (reference sequence). CDR3 in amino acids: CASSQASSGANVLTF. The CDR3 region has the DNA TGTGCCAGCAGCCAAGCAAGCTCTGGGGCCAACGTCCTGACTTTC.

This clonotype was detected only a few times. The chain combines TRBV7-3 with TRBJ2-1, with TRBD2 identical over 8 bases. Germline V gene sequence: CDR1 SGHTA, CDR2 FQGTGA. V was pared by 1 base and J by 6 bases, with 14 bases of the junction left unmatched. The CDR3 extends over 18 amino acids. The CDR3 loop is CASSLNPVIAGILNEQFF. The CDR3 nucleotides read TGTGCCAGCAGCTTAAACCCCGTGATAGCGGGAATCCTCAATGAGCAGTTCTTC.

A single count supports this clonotype. The J gene is TRBJ2-7, the V gene TRBV5-5, with 7 bases that match TRBD1. The V gene's germline CDR1 is SGHKS and CDR2 YYEKEE (reference sequence). J gave up 5 bases and V 5 bases, and 4 bases lay outside the gene matches. This CDR3 is built from 12 residues. The CDR3: CASRGQSDEQYF. The CDR3 nucleotides are TGTGCCAGCAGGGGACAGTCAGACGAGCAGTACTTC.

This clonotype was counted only a few times. The CDR3 loop is CASSPGQGTSYEQYV. CDR3 DNA sequence: TGTGCCAGCAGCCCGGGACAGGGGACTTCCTACGAGCAGTACGTC. The chain joins TRBV6-2 or TRBV6-3 to TRBJ2-7, with TRBD1 matching over 10 bases. This CDR3 contains 15 residues. Looked up from germline, CDR1 is MNHEY and CDR2 is SVGEGT. V lost 6 bases, J lost 1 base, and 6 bases stayed unmatched.

V is TRBV10-3 and J is TRBJ2-3; a weak D match, TRBD2 (5 bases). Per germline, CDR1 ENHRY and CDR2 SYGVKD. This CDR3 comprises 15 residues. Trimming removed 4 bases at V and 6 bases at J, with 17 bases between. CDR3 DNA sequence: TGTGCCATCAGTGGAGGGCACCCTAGCAGGGATACGCAGTATTTT. Its translation: CAISGGHPSRDTQYF.

The chain couples TRBV5-1 to TRBJ2-1, with TRBD2 matching 9 bases. V lost 0 bases, J lost 5 bases, and 0 bases stayed unmatched. The CDR3 loop spans 14 amino acids. CDR1 SGHRS and CDR2 YFSETQ come from the germline V gene. The chain's CDR3 is CASSLERGDNEQFF. The CDR3 DNA is TGCGCCAGCAGCTTGGAGCGGGGGGACAATGAGCAGTTCTTC. Full variable domain (rest looked up from reference TRBV5-1 and TRBJ2-1): KAGVTQTPRYLIKTRGQQVTLSCSPISGHRSVSWYQQTPGQGLQFLFEYFSETQRNKGNFPGRFSGRQFSNSRSEMNVSTLELGDSALYLCASSLERGDNEQFFGPGTRLTVL.

This clonotype has a handful of counts. This chain joins TRBV4-1 and TRBJ2-4, with D perhaps matching TRBD2 (5 bases). The germline CDR1 and CDR2 sequences are MGHRA and YSYEKL. V dropped 1 base and J dropped 0 bases, with 16 bases sitting between them. The CDR3 runs 18 residues. DNA of the CDR3: TGCGCCAGCAGCCAAGGGGAGAGGCTCCTAGTAGCCAAAAACATTCAGTACTTC. Amino acid sequence: CASSQGERLLVAKNIQYF.

This clonotype was observed at least ten times. The chain joins TRBV5-6 to TRBJ1-6; D possibly corresponds to TRBD1 (5 bases). CDR1 is SGHDT, CDR2 YYEEEE, per germline. The CDR3 has 16 residues. The V end was cut by 5 bases, the J end by 7 bases, with 19 bases between. The CDR3 here is CASSRVGARYNSPLHF. DNA of the CDR3: TGTGCCAGCAGTCGAGTTGGGGCTAGATACAATTCACCCCTCCACTTT.

V gene TRBV20-1 combines with J gene TRBJ2-2, with D possibly matching TRBD2 (7 bases). This CDR3 has 13 residues. Germline V CDR1 and CDR2: DFQATT, SNEGSKA (reference sequence). The CDR3 protein is CSARGAYPGELFF. CDR3 DNA sequence: TGCAGCGCTCGGGGGGCCTATCCCGGGGAGCTGTTTTTT.

V and J are TRBV28 and TRBJ2-7; 8 bases line up with TRBD1. The CDR3 extends over 15 amino acids. The V gene end was trimmed by 3 bases and the J gene end by 7 bases; junction bases not matched to a gene: 11. Germline values: CDR1 MDHEN, CDR2 SYDVKM. The CDR3 sequence is CASSFAGTGSIEQYF. The DNA of the CDR3 is TGTGCCAGCAGTTTTGCCGGGACAGGTTCTATAGAGCAGTACTTC. Full variable domain (remainder filled in from reference TRBV28 and TRBJ2-7): DVKVTQSSRYLVKRTGEKVFLECVQDMDHENMFWYRQDPGLGLRLIYFSYDVKMKEKGDIPEGYSVSREKKERFSLILESASTNQTSMYLCASSFAGTGSIEQYFGPGTRLTVT.

The gene calls are TRBV7-8 and TRBJ2-2; D assignment may be TRBD1 or TRBD2 (5 bases each). Germline V gives CDR1 SGHVS, CDR2 FQNEAQ. The V and J ends lost 2 bases and 3 bases respectively, with 10 bases between them. CDR3 size: 15 residues. CDR3 loop: CASSLRDAHTGELFF. The CDR3, as DNA: TGTGCCAGCAGCTTAAGGGACGCACACACCGGGGAGCTGTTTTTT.

The gene calls are TRBV7-9 and TRBJ1-1, with 7 bases aligning to TRBD1. CDR3 length equals 15 residues. In germline, CDR1 is SEHNR, CDR2 FQNEAQ (reference sequence). Germline trimming cut 7 bases from V and 7 bases from J; bases unmatched to any gene: 15. The CDR3 protein is CASNLAGTAFREAFF. CDR3 in DNA: TGTGCCAGCAACCTGGCCGGGACAGCCTTCCGTGAAGCTTTCTTT.

In its sample, this clonotype was seen a few times. DNA for the CDR3: TGTGCCACCAGTTCTTGGAGACCCACAGATACGCAGTATTTT. Translated, it gives CATSSWRPTDTQYF. This sequence joins TRBV24-1 and TRBJ2-3, with D unresolved. V shed 6 bases and J shed 2 bases, with 11 bases lying between them. CDR3 length: 14 amino acids. CDR1 KGHDR and CDR2 SFDVKD come from the germline V gene.

This sequence joins TRBV6-2 or TRBV6-3 and TRBJ2-6; D might be TRBD1 or TRBD2, each matching 5 bases. From germline, CDR1 is MNHEY and CDR2 SVGEGT. Trimming left V 6 bases short and J 0 bases short, with 21 bases between. This CDR3 has 19 amino acids. The CDR3 region has the DNA TGTGCCAGCAGCAACCACGGGACCCATGTTAGCTCTGGGGCCAACGTCCTGACTTTC. Protein: CASSNHGTHVSSGANVLTF.

This clonotype was seen only a few times. V gene TRBV28 combines with J gene TRBJ2-7; a possible D gene is TRBD1 (8 bases). The CDR3 runs to 15 residues. The germline gives CDR1 MDHEN, CDR2 SYDVKM. V was clipped by 2 bases and J by 5 bases, with 16 bases between them. The CDR3 here is CASSLGGAGGNEQYV. The CDR3 coding sequence is TGTGCCAGCAGTTTAGGGGGGGCAGGGGGCAACGAGCAGTACGTC.

With regard to this clonotype: A much larger clone differs by one base, so this may be a read error. The chain couples TRBV3-1 to TRBJ2-7, with unresolved D. Trimming removed 1 base at V and 3 bases at J, with 4 bases between. Germline V gene sequence: CDR1 LGHDT, CDR2 YNNKEL (reference sequence). This CDR3 comprises 12 residues. The CDR3 loop is CASSQVIYEQYF. The CDR3 DNA reads TGTGCCAGCAGCCAAGTTATCTACGAGCAGTACTTC.

This clonotype occurred a few times. The rearrangement links TRBV2 to TRBJ2-2, with D perhaps matching TRBD1 (6 bases). The germline V gene encodes CDR1 SNHLY and CDR2 FYNNEI. This CDR3 comprises 15 residues. Trimming removed 4 bases from V and 5 bases from J, with 14 bases in between. The CDR3 is CASSGTGTTTGELFF. The CDR3 region has the DNA TGTGCCAGCAGTGGAACCGGGACAACAACCGGGGAGCTGTTTTTT.

This chain uses TRBV20-1 with TRBJ2-5; D is possibly TRBD2 (5 bases). Trimming removed 4 bases from V and 2 bases from J, with 5 bases in between. CDR3 size: 11 residues. Germline V gene data show CDR1 as DFQATT and CDR2 as SNEGSKA (reference sequence). CDR3 sequence: CSAKRQETQYF. Here the CDR3 DNA reads TGCAGTGCTAAGCGGCAAGAGACCCAGTACTTC.

This clonotype was counted between two and nine times. The rearrangement links TRBV20-1 to TRBJ2-7, with D possibly matching TRBD2 (5 bases). CDR3 length: 13 amino acids. V lost 2 bases, J lost 1 base, and 9 bases lay in between. The V gene's germline CDR1 is DFQATT and CDR2 SNEGSKA (reference sequence). CDR3 region: CSARFRGSYEQYV. Written as DNA, the CDR3 is TGCAGTGCTAGATTTCGGGGTTCCTACGAGCAGTACGTC.

This clonotype was observed a few times. DNA of the CDR3: TGTGCCAGCCCTACAGAGATGAACACTGAAGCTTTCTTT. It yields the protein CASPTEMNTEAFF. V and J are TRBV6-1 and TRBJ1-1, with D hard to call. Per germline, CDR1 MNHNS and CDR2 SASEGT. V lost 8 bases and J 0 bases, leaving 10 bases between the germline ends. This CDR3 is 13 amino acids long.

V and J are TRBV11-2 and TRBJ2-7, with 9 bases matching TRBD2. This CDR3 contains 15 residues. In germline, CDR1 is SGHAT, CDR2 FQNNGV. V trimming: 5 bases; J trimming: 2 bases; junction bases outside the gene matches: 7. The CDR3 DNA reads as TGTGCCAGCAGCCACAATAGCGGGGGCCCCTACGAGCAGTACGTC. This codes for CASSHNSGGPYEQYV.

This chain connects TRBV10-2 to TRBJ1-5; D is unresolved. Germline assignment: CDR1 WSHSY and CDR2 SAAADI. The CDR3 has 12 amino acids. Trimming removed 2 bases at V and 7 bases at J, with 6 bases between. The CDR3 reads CASSEAQQPQHF. The DNA for the CDR3 is TGCGCCAGCAGTGAGGCACAACAGCCCCAGCATTTT.

This clonotype showed up just once. V is TRBV20-1 and J is TRBJ2-7; tentative D call: TRBD2 (5 bases). CDR3 size: 11 residues. The germline V gene encodes CDR1 DFQATT and CDR2 SNEGSKA (reference sequence). In DNA, the CDR3 is TGCAGGGACTCAGCGGTCTACGAGCAGTACGTC. It is translated as CRDSAVYEQYV.

This clonotype was detected once. The genes are TRBV11-1 and TRBJ2-7; 7 bases fit TRBD1. Unmatched junction bases numbered 9, after V lost 3 bases and J lost 4 bases. Looked up from germline, CDR1 is SGHAT and CDR2 is FQDESV (reference sequence). The CDR3 is 15 residues long. The CDR3 coding sequence is TGTGCCAGCAGCTTCGACAGGGCCCGTTTATACGAGCAGTACTTC. Protein product: CASSFDRARLYEQYF.

The J gene is TRBJ2-2, the V gene TRBV12-3 or TRBV12-4, with 8 bases lining up with TRBD2. V shed 5 bases and J 1 base; nucleotides not matched to a gene: 9. This CDR3 has 17 residues. CDR3 residues: CASSLILAGGNTGELFF. CDR3 DNA sequence: TGTGCCAGCAGTCTTATCTTGGCGGGGGGGAACACCGGGGAGCTGTTTTTT.

The rearrangement links TRBV24-1 to TRBJ2-2; 11 bases line up with TRBD1. J lost 7 bases, V lost 3 bases, and 3 bases had no gene match. Per germline, CDR1 KGHDR and CDR2 SFDVKD. This CDR3 has 15 residues. The CDR3 DNA follows: TGTGCCACCAGTGATAAGGACAGGGGGCACGGGGAGCTGTTTTTT. It translates to CATSDKDRGHGELFF.

The chain has TRBV5-1 and TRBJ1-6; a possible D gene is TRBD1 (6 bases). The germline V gene has CDR1 SGHRS and CDR2 YFSETQ. The V and J ends lost 4 bases and 10 bases respectively, with 15 bases between them. This CDR3 contains 14 residues. The CDR3 DNA reads TGCGCCAGCAGCCCGGACAGCCGAAGCTCACCCCTCCACTTT. This gives the protein CASSPDSRSSPLHF.